This T cell receptor (beta chain) was retrieved from a study of T-cell memory formation after mild COVID-19. The wider study: Among the donors, TCR clusters were largely specific to each donor. Study-wide results and caveats: Some SARS-CoV-2-responding clones were already detected in memory before infection. Contracting clones localized mainly to CM and EM when CD4+ and mainly to EMRA when CD8+.

Comments on this clonotype: As yet, its antigen is unknown.

Employing constant-segment primers, 5'RACE generated TCR alpha and TCR beta cDNA libraries bearing sample barcodes and UMIs. TCRdb processed the 5' RACE reads anew with MiXCR; each CDR3 protein has one entry. Of tens of thousands of distinct CDR3 sequences detected, roughly 7.2% appear once; the ten largest clones hold 1.4% to 1.5%. Germline V gene sequence: CDR1 LNHDA, CDR2 SQIVND (reference sequence). With 7 bases removed from V and 1 base from J, the gap between germline ends came to 15 bases. The CDR3 spans 15 residues. This rearrangement joins TRBV19 to TRBJ2-3, with D maybe TRBD2 (7 bases). The TCR sequence derives from a man aged 18 to 35 who had mild COVID-19 (a few samples of this study predate the infection). Cell type and time point are not known. The material sequenced was PBMCs or a T cell subset sorted from them (not recorded which). DNA for the CDR3: TGTGCCAGTACGGCGGGGGCCTCGGGCACAGATACGCAGTATTTT. Translation gives CASTAGASGTDTQYF. The complete variable domain, with remaining parts taken from reference TRBV19 and TRBJ2-3, reads DGGITQSPKYLFRKEGQNVTLSCEQNLNHDAMYWYRQDPGQGLRLIYYSQIVNDFQKGDIAEGYSVSREKKESFPLTVTSAQKNPTAFYLCASTAGASGTDTQYFGPGTRLTVL.